The sequence of this T cell receptor beta chain was determined in a study of T cell responses to AZD1222 COVID-19 vaccine. Study-wide results and limits: The donors showed a predominance of white British ancestry and of females, with possible underestimation of clonal diversity.

Trimming shortened V by 2 bases and J by 0 bases, and 8 bases separated the two germline ends. In germline, CDR1 is SGHNT, CDR2 YYREEE (reference sequence). CDR3 length: 14 residues. In regard to this clone: The antigen is not known.

Using immunoSEQ multiplex PCR, the repertoire was profiled, and TCRdb retains in-frame clones only, with some absent. The data show hundreds of thousands of clones, approximately 94% seen once. This TCR was recovered from an adult who received the AZD1222 COVID-19 vaccine. The chain links TRBV5-4 to TRBJ1-1, with D perhaps matching TRBD1 (5 bases). This specimen was peripheral blood, taken 28 days after the second AZD1222 dose. The CDR3 DNA reads TGTGCCAGCAGCTTTGGAGGGGTGAACACTGAAGCTTTCTTT. Residues: CASSFGGVNTEAFF. Variable domain in full (rest from reference TRBV5-4 and TRBJ1-1): ETGVTQSPTHLIKTRGQQVTLRCSSQSGHNTVSWYQQALGQGPQFIFQYYREEENGRGNFPPRFSGLQFPNYSSELNVNALELDDSALYLCASSFGGVNTEAFFGQGTRLTVV.